This TCR beta chain was obtained from a study of CD8 T cells in ankylosing spondylitis (dated by TCRdb to about 2017). Regarding the study in general: T cell receptor beta repertoires were profiled in healthy donors and ankylosing spondylitis patients so that disease-linked TCR variants could be found. In total, the full study cohort was made up of 108 healthy donors and about two dozen ankylosing spondylitis patients. Peripheral blood samples were taken, and synovial fluid was additionally collected from ankylosing spondylitis patients.

The germline V gene specifies SQVTM as CDR1 and ANQGSEA as CDR2. The CDR3 numbers 15 residues from cysteine through phenylalanine. Only the CDR3 DNA is retained, 45 bases long and in frame from the first base. V gives up 7 bases and J gives up 3 bases, and the segment between their germline ends measures 19 bases. Sequencer: Illumina HiSeq 2500. TCR beta libraries were prepared by quantitative 5'-RACE with molecular barcodes. The authors processed their data as follows. A new computational method, built on a probabilistic model of VDJ rearrangement, was used to identify disease-linked TCR variants. The public reads were run again by TCRdb, first through fastp at Q25 and then through MiXCR, and only productive beta chains were kept. A single entry per CDR3 protein holds the most common genes and DNA from its merged rows. TCRdb assigned the V and J calls; the authors' analysis was not used. The sample profile shows some 150,000 distinct CDR3 sequences; 11% of them were found once. The ten largest clones take up about 4% of the sample.

This clonotype was recorded many times. What this receptor recognizes is not known. Per-base qualities were not stored, and no clone one base away is much larger. What the study reported, not specific to this receptor: Some of the motif variants had been reported before in the synovial fluid and blood of reactive arthritis patients, a finding that suggests common disease-initiation mechanisms. A TCR beta motif made up of several highly homologous amino acid variants appeared to be characteristic of blood from ankylosing spondylitis patients. According to the report, matched synovial fluid samples from ankylosing spondylitis patients were significantly enriched for the disease-linked clones. In peripheral blood, the disease-linked clones were found at relatively low frequencies and had a CD8+ phenotype.

Sequences were obtained from blood, either unsorted or a sorted T cell fraction (not recorded which). The chain couples TRBV29-1 to TRBJ1-3; the D gene is perhaps TRBD1, from 5 matching bases. The receptor was derived from a female donor with ankylosing spondylitis or in good health (not recorded which). The DNA sequence is given as TGCAGCGCGAGGGGACGGCTATCGGATGGAAACACCATATATTTT. This yields the protein CSARGRLSDGNTIYF.